This TCR beta chain was documented in a study of shared clonotypes between healthy human individuals. Sequenced by immunoSEQ multiplex PCR; TCRdb stores in-frame clones only, minus some. The sample yields under 2,000,000 clones, about 95% seen once. Naive CD8 cells comprised CD45RO-negative, CCR7-positively selected cells, excluding terminally differentiated effector memory CD45RA+ cells. The V gene's germline CDR1 is SGHTA and CDR2 FQGNSA. The CDR3 is made up of 15 amino acids. The V end lost 4 bases, the J end lost 5 bases, and 17 bases lay between the germline ends. Study-wide points: Investigators collected only blood, and repertoires in tissues likely differ. Among the subsets, naive ones generally showed larger estimated richness than memory ones.

As to this clone: Its antigen is unknown.

The gene calls are TRBV7-2 and TRBJ2-5, with D possibly matching TRBD2 (6 bases). The sequenced material came from naive CD8+ T cells sorted from blood. The TCR sequence derives from a man between 18 and 35 years old in good health. As DNA, the CDR3 is TGTGCCAGCAGCTCCGACCCCGGGGGTGGGGAGACCCAGTACTTC. This gives the protein CASSSDPGGGETQYF.